The source of this TCR beta chain is a study of regulatory T cells in long-lasting Graves disease. There are 14 residues in the CDR3. The V segment lost 4 bases and the J segment 1 base; nucleotides outside the gene matches: 1. Germline CDR1 SGHAT, CDR2 FQNNGV. The authors built TCR beta libraries using iRepertoire HTBI primers and Arm-PCR of CDR3 regions. One entry per CDR3 protein, called by TCRdb with MiXCR from the multiplex PCR reads. This sample has about 370,000 distinct CDR3 sequences, with roughly a sixth found just once. Time point indicated: newly diagnosed GD, antithyroid drugs for less than 3 months. TCR sequences were obtained from RNA taken from PBMCs. Per American Thyroid Association guidelines, Graves' disease was diagnosed. Ten or more counts support this clonotype.

The chain recombines TRBV11-2 with TRBJ1-1, with TRBD1 matching over 9 bases. The material sequenced was peripheral blood mononuclear cells (PBMCs), taken at new diagnosis, from a patient treated with antithyroid drugs. This TCR was recovered from a female donor with Graves disease. CDR3 in amino acids: CASSSTGGNTEAFF. DNA of the CDR3: TGTGCCAGCAGCTCGACAGGGGGGAACACTGAAGCTTTCTTT.